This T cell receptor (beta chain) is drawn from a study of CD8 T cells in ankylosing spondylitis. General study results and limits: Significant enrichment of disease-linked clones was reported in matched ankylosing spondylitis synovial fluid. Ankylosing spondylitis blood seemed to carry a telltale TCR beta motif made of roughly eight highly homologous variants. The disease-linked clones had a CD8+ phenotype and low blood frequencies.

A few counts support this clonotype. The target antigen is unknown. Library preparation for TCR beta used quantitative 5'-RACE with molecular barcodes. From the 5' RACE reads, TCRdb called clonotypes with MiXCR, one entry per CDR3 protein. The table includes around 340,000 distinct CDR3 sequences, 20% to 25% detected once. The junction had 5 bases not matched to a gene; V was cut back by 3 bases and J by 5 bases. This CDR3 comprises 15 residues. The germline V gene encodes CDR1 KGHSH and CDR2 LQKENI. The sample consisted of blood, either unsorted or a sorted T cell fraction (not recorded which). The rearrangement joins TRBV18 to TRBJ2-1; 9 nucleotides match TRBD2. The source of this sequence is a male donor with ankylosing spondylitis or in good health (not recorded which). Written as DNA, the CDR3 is TGTGCCAGCTCACCGGGCGGGGGGGCCCACAATGAGCAGTTCTTC. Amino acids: CASSPGGGAHNEQFF. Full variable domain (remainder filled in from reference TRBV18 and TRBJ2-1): NAGVMQNPRHLVRRRGQEARLRCSPMKGHSHVYWYRQLPEEGLKFMVYLQKENIIDESGMPKERFSAEFPKEGPSILRIQQVVRGDSAAYFCASSPGGGAHNEQFFGPGTRLTVL.